The subject of this entry is one T cell receptor beta chain. Its antigen is not known. The data were obtained in a study of response to subunit inactivated influenza vaccine. The CDR3 sequence is 14 residues long. The V gene's germline CDR1 is SQVTM and CDR2 ANQGSEA. V dropped 4 bases and J dropped 0 bases, with 10 bases sitting between them. TCRdb reprocessed the RT-PCR reads with MiXCR, giving one entry per CDR3 protein. Of approximately 530,000 distinct CDR3 sequences listed, around 7.9% were seen once; the top ten hold around 14%. Points from the study as a whole: After each seasonal influenza vaccination, few new T cells are recruited, the authors suggested.

The material sequenced was PBMCs from blood, taken less than 25 months after vaccination. The chain combines TRBV29-1 with TRBJ1-3; D gene unclear. This receptor was taken from a man between 50 and 69 years old who received an inactivated influenza vaccine. CDR3 sequence reads: CSVGGLSSGNTIYF. DNA of the CDR3: TGCAGCGTTGGTGGCCTGAGCTCTGGAAACACCATATATTTT.